A single sample is the source of the 16 T cell receptor beta chains below, sequenced in a study of T cell repertoires in cytomegalovirus infection. No cognate antigen is known for these TCRs. TCRdb called the reads again in MiXCR, with one record for every CDR3 protein. The table shows about 900,000 distinct CDR3 sequences, with less than 35% occurring only once. Material: cultured CD8+ T cells from PBMCs, obtained from culture after CMV antigen stimulation. The receptor set was obtained from a human donor in good health (CMV status not recorded). Some clones in this sample may be carry-over from other donors' samples.

This chain joins TRBV19 and TRBJ2-1; 11 nucleotides align to TRBD2. The CDR3 spans 17 residues. V was pared by 8 bases and J by 0 bases, with 9 bases of the junction left unmatched. Germline V gene data show CDR1 as LNHDA and CDR2 as SQIVND (reference sequence). This chain's CDR3 is CASSGSGGAPSYNEQFF. DNA for the CDR3: TGTGCCAGTTCGGGTAGCGGGGGGGCCCCCTCCTACAATGAGCAGTTCTTC.

About this clonotype: One end of the junction does not line up with germline, which may come from a read error. V usage is TRBV7-7 and J usage is TRBJ2-5; weak D call: TRBD1 (5 bases). This CDR3 comprises 13 residues. Germline CDR1 reads SSHAT; CDR2 reads FNYEAQ (reference sequence). The DNA of the CDR3 is TGTGCTAGCAGCATGCAGGGTTGGGAGACCCAGTACTTC. This codes for CASSMQGWETQYF.

The rearrangement joins TRBV7-9 to TRBJ2-5; unclear D gene. The CDR3 covers 14 residues. Germline CDR1 and CDR2: SEHNR and FQNEAQ (reference sequence). V lost 3 bases and J lost 5, with 13 bases in between. The DNA for the CDR3 is TGTGCCAGCAGCTTCTTGTCGGCGGAGGAGACCCAGTACTTC. This gives the protein CASSFLSAEETQYF.

The V and J genes are TRBV7-6 and TRBJ2-1, with 10 bases identical to TRBD1. J lost 10 bases, V lost 3 bases, and 9 bases had no gene match. Germline loops: CDR1 SGHVS, CDR2 FNYEAQ. The CDR3 covers 15 residues. The CDR3 reads CASSFVTGGPGEQFF. DNA for the CDR3: TGTGCCAGCAGCTTTGTGACAGGGGGCCCAGGAGAGCAGTTCTTC.

V is TRBV5-6 and J is TRBJ1-2, with TRBD1 as a possible D gene (5 bases). Deletions cut 4 bases from V and 4 bases from J, with 17 bases between. The CDR3 is made up of 15 amino acids. Germline lookup yields CDR1 SGHDT and CDR2 YYEEEE. The CDR3 is CASSPGGQMGYGYTF. The CDR3 DNA follows: TGTGCCAGCAGCCCGGGGGGTCAGATGGGCTATGGCTACACCTTC.

This clonotype was seen ten or more times. In nucleotides, the CDR3 is TGTGCCAGCAGCTTGGGACGTTTAGAAGAGACCCAGTACTTC. This gives the protein CASSLGRLEETQYF. The J gene is TRBJ2-5, the V gene TRBV7-6; the D gene could be TRBD1 or TRBD2 (5 bases each). V was clipped by 3 bases and J by 3 bases, with 11 bases between them. The CDR3 is 14 residues long. Looked up from germline, CDR1 is SGHVS and CDR2 is FNYEAQ.

The CDR3 DNA is TGTGCCAGTAGGGGGACGGACTCCTACGAGCAGTACTTC. It codes for CASRGTDSYEQYF. This rearrangement joins TRBV19 to TRBJ2-7; the D gene could be TRBD1 or TRBD2 (5 bases each). CDR1 LNHDA and CDR2 SQIVND come from the germline V gene (reference sequence). CDR3 size: 13 residues. V shed 6 bases and J shed 0 bases, with 9 bases lying between them.

This clonotype was seen more than once but under ten times. The chain employs TRBV6-8 and TRBJ2-1; 10 bases align to TRBD2. V trimming: 0 bases; J trimming: 4 bases; junction bases outside the gene matches: 3. The germline V gene encodes CDR1 MNHGY and CDR2 SAAAGT. This CDR3 has 16 amino acids. The CDR3 DNA reads TGTGCCAGCAGTTACTCCCTAGCGGGGGAATACAATGAGCAGTTCTTC. Amino acids: CASSYSLAGEYNEQFF.

The CDR3 DNA reads TGTGCCAGCAATGGACTAGCGGGGAAATCGGAGCTGTTTTTT. Translating it yields CASNGLAGKSELFF. The chain recombines TRBV6-6 with TRBJ2-2; 12 bases align to TRBD2. Germline loops: CDR1 MNHNY, CDR2 SVGAGI (reference sequence). CDR3 length: 14 amino acids. V lost 7 bases and J lost 10; bases outside the gene matches: 7.

The chain carries TRBV19 and TRBJ1-2, with D possibly TRBD1 on 5 matching bases. Germline lookup yields CDR1 LNHDA and CDR2 SQIVND (reference sequence). The CDR3 sequence is 15 residues long. V lost 2 bases and J 4 bases, leaving 14 bases between the germline ends. The CDR3 coding sequence is TGTGCCAGTAGTATACATACGGGGGACCCCTATGGCTACACCTTC. It encodes CASSIHTGDPYGYTF.

J is TRBJ2-5 and V is TRBV12-3 or TRBV12-4, with D tentatively TRBD2 (6 bases). V was trimmed by 2 bases and J by 7 bases, leaving 14 bases between them. The CDR3 extends over 14 amino acids. CDR3 nucleotides: TGTGCCAGCAGTTTATTAGCTGAGGAGGGGACCCAGTACTTC. Amino acid sequence: CASSLLAEEGTQYF.

This clonotype appeared a few times. The chain joins TRBV6-6 to TRBJ1-2; a possible D gene is TRBD1 (5 bases). CDR1 MNHNY and CDR2 SVGAGI come from the germline V gene (reference sequence). The CDR3 is made up of 16 amino acids. Between the trimmed V and J ends, which lost 5 bases and 4 bases, there was a span of 20 bases. As DNA, the CDR3 is TGTGCCAGCAGTCTCTCAAGCCTAGGGGCCCTCTATGGCTACACCTTC. This encodes CASSLSSLGALYGYTF.

V usage is TRBV29-1 and J usage is TRBJ1-1; D is unresolved. V dropped 6 bases and J dropped 4 bases, with 9 bases sitting between them. The CDR3 has 11 amino acids. Germline CDR1 is SQVTM and CDR2 is ANQGSEA. The CDR3 region is CSVAGPTEAFF. The CDR3 DNA reads TGCAGCGTCGCAGGACCCACTGAAGCTTTCTTT.

This clonotype was counted only a few times. One end of the junction varies from germline; a read error may be responsible. The chain employs TRBV7-2 and TRBJ1-1; possibly TRBD1 for D (5 bases). The length of the CDR3 is 15 residues. The germline V gene encodes CDR1 SGHTA and CDR2 FQGNSA. CDR3 bases: TGTGCCAGCAACTTAGAAGCCAGGGACCCTCCTGAAGCTTTCTTT. This gives the protein CASNLEARDPPEAFF.

The chain links TRBV6-8 to TRBJ2-3; 8 bases match TRBD2. CDR1 is MNHGY and CDR2 is SAAAGT in the germline V gene. This CDR3 spans 15 amino acids. J was trimmed by 3 bases and V by 3 bases; bases with no gene match: 5. The CDR3 loop reads CASSYAGGETDTQYF. In DNA, the CDR3 is TGTGCCAGCAGTTATGCGGGGGGAGAGACAGATACGCAGTATTTT.

This clonotype was counted once. V usage is TRBV12-3 or TRBV12-4 and J usage is TRBJ2-7; possibly TRBD1 for D (6 bases). CDR3 length equals 16 residues. Trimming cost V 7 bases and J 3 bases, with 22 bases left between them. CDR3 in DNA: TGTGCCAGCAATAAGGGAACGAGTTCAGGGGACTACGAGCAGTACTTC. This translates into CASNKGTSSGDYEQYF.